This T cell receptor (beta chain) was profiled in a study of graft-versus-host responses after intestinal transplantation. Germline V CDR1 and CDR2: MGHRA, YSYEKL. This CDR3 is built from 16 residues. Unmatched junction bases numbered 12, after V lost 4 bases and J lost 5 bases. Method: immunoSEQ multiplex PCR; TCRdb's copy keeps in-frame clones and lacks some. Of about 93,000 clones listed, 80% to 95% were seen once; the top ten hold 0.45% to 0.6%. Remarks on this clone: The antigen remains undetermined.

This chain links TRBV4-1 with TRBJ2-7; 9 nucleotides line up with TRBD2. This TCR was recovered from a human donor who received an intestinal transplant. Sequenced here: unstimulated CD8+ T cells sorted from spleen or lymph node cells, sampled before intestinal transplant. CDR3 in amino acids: CASSPQRASGTHEQYF. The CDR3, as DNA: TGCGCCAGCAGCCCGCAGCGGGCTAGCGGGACCCACGAGCAGTACTTC.